The TCR beta chain described here comes from a study of blood T cells in healthy people across ages. This CDR3 region has 17 residues. Germline V gene data show CDR1 as SEHNR and CDR2 as FQNEAQ (reference sequence). The V gene end was trimmed by 7 bases and the J gene end by 0 bases; junction bases not matched to a gene: 8. The second PCR ran roughly 6 to 11 cycles with a sample-barcoded 5' primer and J-beta primers. MiXCR was run by TCRdb on the 5' RACE reads, yielding one entry per CDR3 protein. The sample holds approximately 1,000,000 distinct CDR3 sequences, 40% to 55% seen once. This clonotype was picked up one time. Each donor was a healthy Caucasian individual from Russia, aged roughly 6 to 95. Every donor contributed about 10 milliliters of peripheral blood by blood draw.

The J gene is TRBJ2-2, the V gene TRBV7-9; TRBD1 aligns across 10 bases. This TCR derives from a woman aged 55 to 70 in good health. The sequenced sample consisted of blood. In DNA, the CDR3 is TGTGCCAGCACCCCAACCGGGACAGGGGCGAACACCGGGGAGCTGTTTTTT. Its protein product is CASTPTGTGANTGELFF.